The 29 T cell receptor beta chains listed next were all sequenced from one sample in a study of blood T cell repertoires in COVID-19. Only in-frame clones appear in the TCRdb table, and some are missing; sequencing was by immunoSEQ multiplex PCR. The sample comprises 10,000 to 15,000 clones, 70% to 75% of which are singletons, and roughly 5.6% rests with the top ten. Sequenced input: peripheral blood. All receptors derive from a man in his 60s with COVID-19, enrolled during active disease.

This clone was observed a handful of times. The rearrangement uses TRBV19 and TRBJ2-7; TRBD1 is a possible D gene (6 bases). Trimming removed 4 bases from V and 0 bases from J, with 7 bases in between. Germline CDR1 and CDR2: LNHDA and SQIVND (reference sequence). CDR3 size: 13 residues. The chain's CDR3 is CASSKDSSYEQYF. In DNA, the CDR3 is TGTGCCAGTAGTAAGGACAGCTCCTACGAGCAGTACTTC.

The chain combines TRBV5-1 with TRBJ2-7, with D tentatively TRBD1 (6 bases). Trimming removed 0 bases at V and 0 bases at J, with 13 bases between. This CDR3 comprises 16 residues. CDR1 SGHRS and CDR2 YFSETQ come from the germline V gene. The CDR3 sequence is CASSLEWAGASYEQYF. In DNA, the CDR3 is TGCGCCAGCAGCTTGGAGTGGGCAGGGGCCTCCTACGAGCAGTACTTC.

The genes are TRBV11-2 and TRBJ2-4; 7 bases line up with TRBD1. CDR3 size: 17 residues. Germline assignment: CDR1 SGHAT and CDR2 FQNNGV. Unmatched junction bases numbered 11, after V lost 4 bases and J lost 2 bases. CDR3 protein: CASSSPGLGGSKNIQYF. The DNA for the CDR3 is TGTGCCAGCAGCTCCCCCGGGCTAGGGGGCTCCAAAAACATTCAGTACTTC.

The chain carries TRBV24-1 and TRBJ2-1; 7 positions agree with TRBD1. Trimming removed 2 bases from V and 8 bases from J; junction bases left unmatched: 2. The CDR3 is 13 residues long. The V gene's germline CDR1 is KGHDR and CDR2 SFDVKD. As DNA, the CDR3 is TGTGCCACCAGTGATTACCAGGGGGATGAGCAGTTCTTC. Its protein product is CATSDYQGDEQFF.

The CDR3 spells CASSQVARGRNTGELFF. The CDR3 region has the DNA TGTGCCAGCAGCCAAGTGGCCAGGGGGCGCAACACCGGGGAGCTGTTTTTT. This rearrangement joins TRBV3-1 (or the pseudogene TRBV3-2) to TRBJ2-2; TRBD1 aligns across 8 bases. J gave up 2 bases and V 1 base, and 6 bases lay outside the gene matches. There are 17 residues in the CDR3. In germline, CDR1 is LGHDT, CDR2 YNNKEL (reference sequence).

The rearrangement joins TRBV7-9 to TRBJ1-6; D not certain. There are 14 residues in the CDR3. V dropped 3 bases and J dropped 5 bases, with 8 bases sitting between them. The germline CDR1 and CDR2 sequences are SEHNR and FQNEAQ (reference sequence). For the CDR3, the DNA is TGTGCCAGCAGCTTTGGGCAAAATAATTCACCCCTCCACTTT. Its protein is CASSFGQNNSPLHF.

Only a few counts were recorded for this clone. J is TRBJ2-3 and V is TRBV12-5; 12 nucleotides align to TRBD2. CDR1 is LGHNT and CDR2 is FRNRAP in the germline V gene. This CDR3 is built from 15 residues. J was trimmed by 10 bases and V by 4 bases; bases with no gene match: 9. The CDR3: CASGSPGLAGPPQYF. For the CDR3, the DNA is TGTGCTAGTGGTTCCCCGGGACTAGCGGGCCCCCCGCAGTATTTT.

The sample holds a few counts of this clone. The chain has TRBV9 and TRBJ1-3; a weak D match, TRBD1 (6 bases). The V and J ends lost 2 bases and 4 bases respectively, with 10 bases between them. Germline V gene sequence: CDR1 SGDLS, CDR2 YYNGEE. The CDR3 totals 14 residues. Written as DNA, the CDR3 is TGTGCCAGCAGCGTCGTGACAGGAGGAAACACCATATATTTT. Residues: CASSVVTGGNTIYF.

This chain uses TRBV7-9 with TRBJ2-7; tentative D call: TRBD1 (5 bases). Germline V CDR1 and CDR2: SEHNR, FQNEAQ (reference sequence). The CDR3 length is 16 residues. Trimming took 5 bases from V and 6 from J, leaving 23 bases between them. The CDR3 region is CASSTGPPKGAFEQYF. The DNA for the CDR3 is TGTGCCAGCAGCACCGGACCCCCAAAAGGGGCATTCGAGCAGTACTTC. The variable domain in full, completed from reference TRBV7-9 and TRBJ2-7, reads DTGVSQNPRHKITKRGQNVTFRCDPISEHNRLYWYRQTLGQGPEFLTYFQNEAQLEKSRLLSDRFSAERPKGSFSTLEIQRTEQGDSAMYLCASSTGPPKGAFEQYFGPGTRLTVT.

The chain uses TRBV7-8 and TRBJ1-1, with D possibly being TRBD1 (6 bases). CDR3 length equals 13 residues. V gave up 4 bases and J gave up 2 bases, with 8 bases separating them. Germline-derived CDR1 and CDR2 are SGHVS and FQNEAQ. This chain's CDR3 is CASSSDRNTEAFF. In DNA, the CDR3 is TGTGCCAGCAGCTCGGACAGAAACACTGAAGCTTTCTTT.

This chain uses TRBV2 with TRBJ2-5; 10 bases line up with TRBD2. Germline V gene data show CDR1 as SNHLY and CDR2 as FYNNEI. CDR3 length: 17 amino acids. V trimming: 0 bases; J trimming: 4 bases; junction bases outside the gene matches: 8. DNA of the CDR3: TGTGCCAGCAGTGAAGCGTCCCTGGGACTAGCGAGAGAGACCCAGTACTTC. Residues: CASSEASLGLARETQYF. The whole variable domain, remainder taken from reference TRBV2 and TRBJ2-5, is EPEVTQTPSHQVTQMGQEVILRCVPISNHLYFYWYRQILGQKVEFLVSFYNNEISEKSEIFDDQFSVERPDGSNFTLKIRSTKLEDSAMYFCASSEASLGLARETQYFGPGTRLLVL.

CDR3 bases: TGCGCCAGCAGCCAAGATTGGGGGCAAAGAGGGAATGAGCAGTTCTTC. It encodes CASSQDWGQRGNEQFF. This rearrangement joins TRBV4-1 to TRBJ2-1; a weak D match, TRBD1 (6 bases). CDR3 length: 16 amino acids. Deletions cut 0 bases from V and 7 bases from J, with 16 bases between. The germline V gene has CDR1 MGHRA and CDR2 YSYEKL.

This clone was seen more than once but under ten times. This CDR3 reads CAWSGTGSIQPQHF. As DNA, the CDR3 is TGTGCCTGGAGTGGGACAGGGTCGATTCAGCCCCAGCATTTT. The gene calls are TRBV30 and TRBJ1-5; 8 bases are a match to TRBD1. Germline V gives CDR1 GTSNPN, CDR2 SVGIG (reference sequence). The CDR3 extends over 14 amino acids. Trimming took 1 base from V and 6 from J; bases not matched to a gene: 5.

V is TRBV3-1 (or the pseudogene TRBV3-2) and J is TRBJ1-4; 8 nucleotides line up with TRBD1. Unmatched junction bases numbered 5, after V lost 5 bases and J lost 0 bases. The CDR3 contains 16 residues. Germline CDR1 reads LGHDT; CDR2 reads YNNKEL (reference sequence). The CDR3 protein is CASSTWTGPTNEKLFF. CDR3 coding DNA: TGTGCCAGCAGCACCTGGACAGGGCCAACTAATGAAAAACTGTTTTTT.

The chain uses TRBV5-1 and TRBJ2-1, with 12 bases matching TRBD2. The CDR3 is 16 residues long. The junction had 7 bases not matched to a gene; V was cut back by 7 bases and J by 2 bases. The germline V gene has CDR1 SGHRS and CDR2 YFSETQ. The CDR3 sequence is CASERTSGTAYNEQFF. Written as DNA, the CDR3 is TGCGCCAGCGAGAGGACTAGCGGGACCGCCTACAATGAGCAGTTCTTC. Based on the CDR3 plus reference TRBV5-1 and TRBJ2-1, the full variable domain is KAGVTQTPRYLIKTRGQQVTLSCSPISGHRSVSWYQQTPGQGLQFLFEYFSETQRNKGNFPGRFSGRQFSNSRSEMNVSTLELGDSALYLCASERTSGTAYNEQFFGPGTRLTVL.

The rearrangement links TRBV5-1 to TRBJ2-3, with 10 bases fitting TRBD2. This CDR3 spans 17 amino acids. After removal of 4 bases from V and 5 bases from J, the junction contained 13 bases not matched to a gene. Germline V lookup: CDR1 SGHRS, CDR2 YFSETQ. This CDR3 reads CASSPGVAGGVGDTQYF. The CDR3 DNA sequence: TGCGCCAGCAGCCCCGGGGTAGCGGGAGGAGTGGGAGATACGCAGTATTTT.

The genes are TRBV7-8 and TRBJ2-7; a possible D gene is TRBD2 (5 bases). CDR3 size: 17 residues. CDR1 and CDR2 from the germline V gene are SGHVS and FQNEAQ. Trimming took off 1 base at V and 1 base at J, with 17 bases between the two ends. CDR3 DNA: TGTGCCAGCAGCTTAGACGGCGGGCAGGCCTATTCCTACGAGCAGTACGTC. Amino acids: CASSLDGGQAYSYEQYV.

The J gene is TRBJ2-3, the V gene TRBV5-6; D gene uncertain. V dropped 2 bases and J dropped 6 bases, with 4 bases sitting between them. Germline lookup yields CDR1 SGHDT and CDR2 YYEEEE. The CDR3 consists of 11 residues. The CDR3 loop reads CASSFLDTQYF. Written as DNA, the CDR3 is TGTGCCAGCAGCTTCCTGGATACGCAGTATTTT. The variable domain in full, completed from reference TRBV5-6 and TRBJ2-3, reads DAGVTQSPTHLIKTRGQQVTLRCSPKSGHDTVSWYQQALGQGPQFIFQYYEEEERQRGNFPDRFSGHQFPNYSSELNVNALLLGDSALYLCASSFLDTQYFGPGTRLTVL.

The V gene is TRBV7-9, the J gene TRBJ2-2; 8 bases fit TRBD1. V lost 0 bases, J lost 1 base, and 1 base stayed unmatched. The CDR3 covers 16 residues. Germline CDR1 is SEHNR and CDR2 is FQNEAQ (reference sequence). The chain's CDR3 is CASSLAGTGNTGELFF. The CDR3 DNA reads TGTGCCAGCAGCTTAGCAGGGACAGGGAACACCGGGGAGCTGTTTTTT.

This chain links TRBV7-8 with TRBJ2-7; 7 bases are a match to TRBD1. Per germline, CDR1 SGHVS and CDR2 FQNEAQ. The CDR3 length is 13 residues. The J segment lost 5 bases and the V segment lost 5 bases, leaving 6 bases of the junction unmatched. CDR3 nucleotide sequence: TGTGCCAGCAGCCGCGACAGGGTGGACGAGCAGTACGTC. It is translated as CASSRDRVDEQYV.

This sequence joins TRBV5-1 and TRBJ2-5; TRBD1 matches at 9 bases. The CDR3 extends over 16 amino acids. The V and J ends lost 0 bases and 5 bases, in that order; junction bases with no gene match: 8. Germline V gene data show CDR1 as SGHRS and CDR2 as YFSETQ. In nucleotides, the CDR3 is TGCGCCAGCAGCTTGGGGGGGACAGGGTTGGTTGAGACCCAGTACTTC. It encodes CASSLGGTGLVETQYF.

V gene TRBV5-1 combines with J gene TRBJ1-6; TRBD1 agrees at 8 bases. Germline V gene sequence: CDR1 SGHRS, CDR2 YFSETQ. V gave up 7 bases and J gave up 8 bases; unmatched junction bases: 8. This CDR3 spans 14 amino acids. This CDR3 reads CASWPGQGYSPLHF. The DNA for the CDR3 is TGCGCCAGCTGGCCAGGACAGGGTTATTCACCCCTCCACTTT.

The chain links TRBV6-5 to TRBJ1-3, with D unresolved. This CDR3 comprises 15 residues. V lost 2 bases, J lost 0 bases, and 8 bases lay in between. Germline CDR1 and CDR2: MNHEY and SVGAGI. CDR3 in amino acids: CASSYTRSSGNTIYF. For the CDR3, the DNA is TGTGCCAGCAGTTACACCCGGAGCTCTGGAAACACCATATATTTT.

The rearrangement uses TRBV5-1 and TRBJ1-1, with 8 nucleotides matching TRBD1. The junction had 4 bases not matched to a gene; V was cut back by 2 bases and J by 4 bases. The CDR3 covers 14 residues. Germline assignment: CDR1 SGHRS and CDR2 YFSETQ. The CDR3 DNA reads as TGCGCCAGCAGCTTTCAGGGGGCGGCCACTGAAGCTTTCTTT. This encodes CASSFQGAATEAFF.

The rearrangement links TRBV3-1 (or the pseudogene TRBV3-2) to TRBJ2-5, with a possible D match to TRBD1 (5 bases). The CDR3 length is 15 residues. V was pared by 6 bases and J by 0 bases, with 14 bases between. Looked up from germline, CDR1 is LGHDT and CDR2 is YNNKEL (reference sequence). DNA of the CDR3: TGTGCCAGCAGAAGACAGCCCTCGTACCAAGAGACCCAGTACTTC. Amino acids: CASRRQPSYQETQYF.

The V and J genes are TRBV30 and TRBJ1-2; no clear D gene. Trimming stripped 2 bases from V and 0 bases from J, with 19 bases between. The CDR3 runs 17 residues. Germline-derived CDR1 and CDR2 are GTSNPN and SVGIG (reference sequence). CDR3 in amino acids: CAWSLPSGLLSNYGYTF. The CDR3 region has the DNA TGTGCCTGGAGTCTTCCTTCAGGCCTCTTATCTAACTATGGCTACACCTTC. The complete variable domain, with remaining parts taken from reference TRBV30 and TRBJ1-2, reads SQTIHQWPATLVQPVGSPLSLECTVEGTSNPNLYWYRQAAGRGLQLLFYSVGIGQISSEVPQNLSASRPQDRQFILSSKKLLLSDSGFYLCAWSLPSGLLSNYGYTFGSGTRLTVV.

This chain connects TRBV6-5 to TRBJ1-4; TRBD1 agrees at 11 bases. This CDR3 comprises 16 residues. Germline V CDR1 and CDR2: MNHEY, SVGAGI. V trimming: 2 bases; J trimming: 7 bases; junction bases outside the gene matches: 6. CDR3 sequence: CASSYARTGGFEKLFF. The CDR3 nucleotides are TGTGCCAGCAGTTACGCTAGGACAGGGGGCTTTGAAAAACTGTTTTTT.

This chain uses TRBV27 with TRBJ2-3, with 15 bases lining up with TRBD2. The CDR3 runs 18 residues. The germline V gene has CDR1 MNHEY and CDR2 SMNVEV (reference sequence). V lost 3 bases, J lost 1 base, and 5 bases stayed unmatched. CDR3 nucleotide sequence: TGTGCCAGCAGTTTCCTGGGACTAGCGGGGGGAGGCACAGATACGCAGTATTTT. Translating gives CASSFLGLAGGGTDTQYF.

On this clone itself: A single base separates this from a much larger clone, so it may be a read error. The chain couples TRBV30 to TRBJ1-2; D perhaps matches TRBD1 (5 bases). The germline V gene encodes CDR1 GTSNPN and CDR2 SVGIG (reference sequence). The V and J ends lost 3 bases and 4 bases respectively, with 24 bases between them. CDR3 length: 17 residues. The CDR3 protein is CAWRVQDTTLLLYGYTF. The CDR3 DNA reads TGTGCCTGGAGGGTGCAGGACACGACGTTGCTCCTCTATGGCTACACCTTC.